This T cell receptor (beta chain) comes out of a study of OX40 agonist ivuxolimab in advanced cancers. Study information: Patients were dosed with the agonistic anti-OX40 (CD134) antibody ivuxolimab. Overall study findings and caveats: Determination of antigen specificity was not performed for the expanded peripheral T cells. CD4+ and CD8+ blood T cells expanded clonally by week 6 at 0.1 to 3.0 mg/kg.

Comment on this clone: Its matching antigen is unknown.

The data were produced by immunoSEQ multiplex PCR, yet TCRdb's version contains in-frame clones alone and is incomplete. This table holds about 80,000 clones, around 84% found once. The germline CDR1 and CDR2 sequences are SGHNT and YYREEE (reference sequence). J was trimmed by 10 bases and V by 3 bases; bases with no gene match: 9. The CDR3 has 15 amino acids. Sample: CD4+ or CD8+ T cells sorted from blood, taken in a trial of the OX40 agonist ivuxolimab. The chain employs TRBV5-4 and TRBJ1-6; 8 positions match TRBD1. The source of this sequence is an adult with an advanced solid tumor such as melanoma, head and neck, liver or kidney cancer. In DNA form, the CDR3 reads TGTGCCAGCAGCTCATCCGGGACAGGAGGGTCACCCCTCCACTTT. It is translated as CASSSSGTGGSPLHF.